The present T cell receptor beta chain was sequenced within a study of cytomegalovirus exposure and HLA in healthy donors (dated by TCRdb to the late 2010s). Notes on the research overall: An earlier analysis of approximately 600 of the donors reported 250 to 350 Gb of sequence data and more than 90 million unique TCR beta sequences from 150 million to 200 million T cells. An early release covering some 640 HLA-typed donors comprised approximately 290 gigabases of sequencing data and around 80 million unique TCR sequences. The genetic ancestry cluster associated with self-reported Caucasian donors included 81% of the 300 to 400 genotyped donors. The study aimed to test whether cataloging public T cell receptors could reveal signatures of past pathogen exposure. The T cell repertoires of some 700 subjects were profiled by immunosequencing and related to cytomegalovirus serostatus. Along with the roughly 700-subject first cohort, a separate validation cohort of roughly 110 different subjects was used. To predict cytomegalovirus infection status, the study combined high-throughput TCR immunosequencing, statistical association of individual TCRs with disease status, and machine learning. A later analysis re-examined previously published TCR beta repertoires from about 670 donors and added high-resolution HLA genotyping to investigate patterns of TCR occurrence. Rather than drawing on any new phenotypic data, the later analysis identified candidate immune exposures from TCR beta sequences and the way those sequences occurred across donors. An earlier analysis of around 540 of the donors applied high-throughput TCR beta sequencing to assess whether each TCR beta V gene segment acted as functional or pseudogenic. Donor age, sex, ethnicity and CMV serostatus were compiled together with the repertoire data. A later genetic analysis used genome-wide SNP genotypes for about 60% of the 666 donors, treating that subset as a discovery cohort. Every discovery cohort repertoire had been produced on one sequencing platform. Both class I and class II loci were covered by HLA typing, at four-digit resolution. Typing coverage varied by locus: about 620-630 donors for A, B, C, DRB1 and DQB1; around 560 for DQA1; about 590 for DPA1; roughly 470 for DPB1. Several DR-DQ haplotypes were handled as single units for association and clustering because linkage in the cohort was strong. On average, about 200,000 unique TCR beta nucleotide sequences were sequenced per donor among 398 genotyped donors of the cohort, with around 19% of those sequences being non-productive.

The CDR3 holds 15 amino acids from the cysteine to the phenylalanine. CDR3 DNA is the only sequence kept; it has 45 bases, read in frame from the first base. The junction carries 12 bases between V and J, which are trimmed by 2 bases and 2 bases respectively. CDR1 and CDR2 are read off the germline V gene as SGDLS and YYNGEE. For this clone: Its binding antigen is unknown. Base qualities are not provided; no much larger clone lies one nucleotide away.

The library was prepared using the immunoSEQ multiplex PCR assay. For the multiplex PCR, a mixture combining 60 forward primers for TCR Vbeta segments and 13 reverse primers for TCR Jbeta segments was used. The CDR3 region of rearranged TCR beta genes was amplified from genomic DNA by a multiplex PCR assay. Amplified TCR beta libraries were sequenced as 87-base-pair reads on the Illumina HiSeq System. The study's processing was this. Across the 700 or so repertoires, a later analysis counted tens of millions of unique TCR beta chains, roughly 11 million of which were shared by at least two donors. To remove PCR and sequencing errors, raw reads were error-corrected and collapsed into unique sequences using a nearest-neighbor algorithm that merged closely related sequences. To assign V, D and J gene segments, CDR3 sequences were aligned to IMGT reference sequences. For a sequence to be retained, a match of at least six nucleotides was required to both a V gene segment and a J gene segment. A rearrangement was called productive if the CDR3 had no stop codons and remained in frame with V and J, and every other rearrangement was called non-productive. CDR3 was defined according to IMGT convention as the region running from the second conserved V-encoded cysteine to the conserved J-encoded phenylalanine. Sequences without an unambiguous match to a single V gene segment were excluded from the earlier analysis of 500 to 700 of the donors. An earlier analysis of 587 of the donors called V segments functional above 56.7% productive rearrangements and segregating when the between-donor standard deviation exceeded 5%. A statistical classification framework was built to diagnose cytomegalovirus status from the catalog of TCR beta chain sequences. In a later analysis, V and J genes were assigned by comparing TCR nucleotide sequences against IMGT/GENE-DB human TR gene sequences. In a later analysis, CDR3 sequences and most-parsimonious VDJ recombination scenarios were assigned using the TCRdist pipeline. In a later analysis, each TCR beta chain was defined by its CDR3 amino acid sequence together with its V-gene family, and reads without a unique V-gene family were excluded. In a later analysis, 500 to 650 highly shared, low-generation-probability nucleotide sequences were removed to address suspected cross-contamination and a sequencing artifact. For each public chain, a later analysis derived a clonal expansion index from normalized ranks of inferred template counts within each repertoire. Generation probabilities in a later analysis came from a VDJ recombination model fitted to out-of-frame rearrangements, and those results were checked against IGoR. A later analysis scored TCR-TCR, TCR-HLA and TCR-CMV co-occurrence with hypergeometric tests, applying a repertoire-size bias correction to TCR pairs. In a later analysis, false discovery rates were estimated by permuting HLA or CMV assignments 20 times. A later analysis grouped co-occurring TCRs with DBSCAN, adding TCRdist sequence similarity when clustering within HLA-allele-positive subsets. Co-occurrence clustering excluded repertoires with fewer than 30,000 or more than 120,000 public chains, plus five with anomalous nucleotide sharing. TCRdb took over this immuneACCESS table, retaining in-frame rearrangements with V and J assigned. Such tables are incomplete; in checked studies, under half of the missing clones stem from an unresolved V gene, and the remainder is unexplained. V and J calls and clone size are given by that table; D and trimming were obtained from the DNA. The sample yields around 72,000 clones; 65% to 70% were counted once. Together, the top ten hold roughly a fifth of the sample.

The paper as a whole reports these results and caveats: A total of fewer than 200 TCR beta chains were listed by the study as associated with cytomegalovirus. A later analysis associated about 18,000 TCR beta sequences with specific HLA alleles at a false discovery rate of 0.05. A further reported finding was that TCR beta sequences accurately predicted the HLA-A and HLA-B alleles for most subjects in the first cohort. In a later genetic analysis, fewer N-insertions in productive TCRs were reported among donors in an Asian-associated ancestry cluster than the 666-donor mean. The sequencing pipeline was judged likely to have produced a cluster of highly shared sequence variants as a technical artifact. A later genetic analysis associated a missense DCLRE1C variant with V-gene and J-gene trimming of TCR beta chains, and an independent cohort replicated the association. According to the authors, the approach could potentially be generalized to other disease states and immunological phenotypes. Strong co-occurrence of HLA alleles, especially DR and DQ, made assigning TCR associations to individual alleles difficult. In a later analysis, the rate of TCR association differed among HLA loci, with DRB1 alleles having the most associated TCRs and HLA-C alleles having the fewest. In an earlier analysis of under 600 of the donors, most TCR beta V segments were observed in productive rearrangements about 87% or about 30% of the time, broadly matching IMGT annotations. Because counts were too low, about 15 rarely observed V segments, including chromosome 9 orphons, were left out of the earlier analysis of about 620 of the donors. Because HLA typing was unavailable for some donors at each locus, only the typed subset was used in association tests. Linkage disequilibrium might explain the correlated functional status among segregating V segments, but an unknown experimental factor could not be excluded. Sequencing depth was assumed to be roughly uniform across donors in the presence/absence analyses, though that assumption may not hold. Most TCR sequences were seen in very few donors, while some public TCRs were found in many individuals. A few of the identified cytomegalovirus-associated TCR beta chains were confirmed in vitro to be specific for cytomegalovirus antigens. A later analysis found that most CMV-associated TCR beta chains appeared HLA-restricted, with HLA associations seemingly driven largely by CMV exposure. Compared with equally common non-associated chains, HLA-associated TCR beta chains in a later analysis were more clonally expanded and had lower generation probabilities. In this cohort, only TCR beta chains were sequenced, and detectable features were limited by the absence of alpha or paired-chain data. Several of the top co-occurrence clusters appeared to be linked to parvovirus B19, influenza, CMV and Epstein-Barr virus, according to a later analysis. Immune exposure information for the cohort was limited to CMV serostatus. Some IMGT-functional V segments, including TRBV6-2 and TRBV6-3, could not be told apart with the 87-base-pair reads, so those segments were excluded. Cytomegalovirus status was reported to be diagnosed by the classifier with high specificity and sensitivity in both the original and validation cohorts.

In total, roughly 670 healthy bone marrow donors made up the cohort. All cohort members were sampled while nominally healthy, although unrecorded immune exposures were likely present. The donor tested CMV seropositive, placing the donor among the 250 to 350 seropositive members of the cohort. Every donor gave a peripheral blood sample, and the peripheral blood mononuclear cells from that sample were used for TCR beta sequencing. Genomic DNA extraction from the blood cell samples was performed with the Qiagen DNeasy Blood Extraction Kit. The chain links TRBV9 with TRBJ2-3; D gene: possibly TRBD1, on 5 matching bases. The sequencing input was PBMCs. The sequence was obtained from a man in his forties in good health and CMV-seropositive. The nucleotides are TGTGCCAGCAGCGTGGGGCAGAGACACACAGATACGCAGTATTTT. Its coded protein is CASSVGQRHTDTQYF.